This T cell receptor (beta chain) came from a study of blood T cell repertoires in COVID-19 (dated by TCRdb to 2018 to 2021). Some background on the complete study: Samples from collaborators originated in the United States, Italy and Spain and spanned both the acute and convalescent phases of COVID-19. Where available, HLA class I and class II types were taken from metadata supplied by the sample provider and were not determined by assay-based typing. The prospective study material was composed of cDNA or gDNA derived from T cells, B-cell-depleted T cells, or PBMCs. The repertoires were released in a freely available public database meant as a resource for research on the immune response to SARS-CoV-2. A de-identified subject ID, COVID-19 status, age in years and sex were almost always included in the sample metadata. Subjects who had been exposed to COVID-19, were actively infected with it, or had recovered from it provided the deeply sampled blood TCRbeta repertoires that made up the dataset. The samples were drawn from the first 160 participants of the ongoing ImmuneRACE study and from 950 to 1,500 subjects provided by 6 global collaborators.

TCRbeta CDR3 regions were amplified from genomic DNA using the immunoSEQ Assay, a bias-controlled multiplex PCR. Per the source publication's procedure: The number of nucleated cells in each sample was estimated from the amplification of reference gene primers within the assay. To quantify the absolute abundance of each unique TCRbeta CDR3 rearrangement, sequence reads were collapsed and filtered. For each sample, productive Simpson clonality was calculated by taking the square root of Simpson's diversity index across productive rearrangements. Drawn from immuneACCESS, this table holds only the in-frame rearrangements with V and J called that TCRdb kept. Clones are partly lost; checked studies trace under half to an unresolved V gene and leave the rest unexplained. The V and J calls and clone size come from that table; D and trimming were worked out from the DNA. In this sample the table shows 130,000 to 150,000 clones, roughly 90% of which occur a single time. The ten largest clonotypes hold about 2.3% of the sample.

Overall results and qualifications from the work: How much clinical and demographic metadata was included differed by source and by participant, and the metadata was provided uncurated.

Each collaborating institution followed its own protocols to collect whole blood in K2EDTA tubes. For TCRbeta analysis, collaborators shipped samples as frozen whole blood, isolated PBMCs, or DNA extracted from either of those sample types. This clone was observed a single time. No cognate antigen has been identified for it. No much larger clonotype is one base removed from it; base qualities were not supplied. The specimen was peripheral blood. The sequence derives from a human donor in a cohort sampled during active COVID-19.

The sequence in DNA is TGTGCCAGCAGCCAAGGACTAGGCCCTAGCACAGATACGCAGTATTTT. Its amino acids are CASSQGLGPSTDTQYF. The chain is assembled from TRBV14 and TRBJ2-3, and possibly TRBD2, on 6 matching bases. The CDR3 spans 16 residues, from the cysteine through the phenylalanine. The read is trimmed to its CDR3 DNA, 48 bases read in frame from base 1. Reading the germline V gene gives CDR1 SGHDN and CDR2 FVKESK. Trimming takes 1 base from V and 0 bases from J, and the germline ends sit 11 bases apart.